A single sample is the source of the 24 T cell receptor beta chains below, sequenced in a study of OX40 agonist ivuxolimab in advanced cancers. The protocol was immunoSEQ multiplex PCR, while the TCRdb copy is restricted to in-frame clones and leaves out a portion. The sample carries about 19,000 clones, roughly 88% recorded once. Sample: CD4+ or CD8+ T cells sorted from blood, taken in a trial of the OX40 agonist ivuxolimab. Every receptor here comes from an adult with an advanced solid tumor such as melanoma, head and neck, liver or kidney cancer.

V usage is TRBV11-2 and J usage is TRBJ2-3; a possible D gene is TRBD2 (6 bases). The V gene's germline CDR1 is SGHAT and CDR2 FQNNGV. The CDR3 covers 14 residues. Trimming shortened V by 4 bases and J by 8 bases, and 16 bases separated the two germline ends. The chain's CDR3 is CASSSGGTAPTQYF. CDR3 in DNA: TGTGCCAGCAGCTCCGGTGGGACTGCTCCTACGCAGTATTTT.

The chain uses TRBV7-9 and TRBJ2-7; 10 nucleotides match TRBD2. The CDR3 is made up of 16 amino acids. V lost 5 bases to trimming and J lost 0 bases; unmatched junction nucleotides: 7. In germline, CDR1 is SEHNR, CDR2 FQNEAQ (reference sequence). CDR3 protein: CASSHLLAGPSYEQYF. The CDR3 region has the DNA TGTGCCAGCAGCCACCTACTAGCGGGGCCCTCCTACGAGCAGTACTTC.

The gene calls are TRBV16 and TRBJ1-2; D remains ambiguous. The CDR3 has 13 residues. In germline, CDR1 is KGHSY, CDR2 FQNENV. V gave up 4 bases and J gave up 0 bases, with 6 bases separating them. The CDR3 coding sequence is TGTGCCAGCAGCCCGGGCACTAACTATGGCTACACCTTC. Protein sequence: CASSPGTNYGYTF.

J is TRBJ2-7 and V is TRBV5-1; 8 bases map to TRBD1. The CDR3 extends over 15 amino acids. V dropped 1 base and J dropped 6; count of bases not matched to a gene: 9. Germline V gene sequence: CDR1 SGHRS, CDR2 YFSETQ. The CDR3 DNA follows: TGCGCCAGCAGCTTGCCAGACGACAGGGGAGGCGAGCAGTACTTC. Translation gives CASSLPDDRGGEQYF.

The chain joins TRBV11-2 to TRBJ2-7, with 7 bases fitting TRBD2. Germline loops: CDR1 SGHAT, CDR2 FQNNGV. The CDR3 has 14 amino acids. Losses at the gene ends were 5 bases for V and 2 bases for J; bases not matched to a gene: 6. CDR3 residues: CASSLGGGTYEQYF. CDR3 DNA: TGTGCCAGCAGCCTCGGCGGGGGAACCTACGAGCAGTACTTC. Variable domain in full (rest from reference TRBV11-2 and TRBJ2-7): EAGVAQSPRYKIIEKRQSVAFWCNPISGHATLYWYQQILGQGPKLLIQFQNNGVVDDSQLPKDRFSAERLKGVDSTLKIQPAKLEDSAVYLCASSLGGGTYEQYFGPGTRLTVT.

V gene TRBV7-9 combines with J gene TRBJ2-7; 12 nucleotides agree with TRBD2. V lost 7 bases to trimming and J lost 7 bases; unmatched junction nucleotides: 14. Looked up from germline, CDR1 is SEHNR and CDR2 is FQNEAQ (reference sequence). This CDR3 is 16 amino acids long. CDR3 in DNA: TGTGCCAGCAACTACAGACTAGCGGGAGAACCTTTGGAGCAGTACTTC. Its translation: CASNYRLAGEPLEQYF. Looking up the rest from reference TRBV7-9 and TRBJ2-7 gives the full variable domain: DTGVSQNPRHKITKRGQNVTFRCDPISEHNRLYWYRQTLGQGPEFLTYFQNEAQLEKSRLLSDRFSAERPKGSFSTLEIQRTEQGDSAMYLCASNYRLAGEPLEQYFGPGTRLTVT.

The chain combines TRBV5-8 with TRBJ1-5; D gene unclear. The V end was cut by 0 bases, the J end by 2 bases, with 12 bases between. Per germline, CDR1 SGHTS and CDR2 YDEGEE. The CDR3 has 16 residues. The CDR3: CASSLAAGFGNQPQHF. CDR3 coding DNA: TGTGCCAGCAGCTTGGCAGCCGGGTTTGGCAATCAGCCCCAGCATTTT.

The genes are TRBV5-1 and TRBJ2-1; D perhaps matches TRBD2 (6 bases). This CDR3 spans 17 amino acids. Germline V lookup: CDR1 SGHRS, CDR2 YFSETQ. Trimming cost V 2 bases and J 2 bases, with 17 bases left between them. CDR3 nucleotide sequence: TGCGCCAGCAGCTTAGCCATGACTCAGCGGGCCTACAATGAGCAGTTCTTC. Translated: CASSLAMTQRAYNEQFF. The variable domain in full, with the rest retrieved from reference TRBV5-1 and TRBJ2-1, is KAGVTQTPRYLIKTRGQQVTLSCSPISGHRSVSWYQQTPGQGLQFLFEYFSETQRNKGNFPGRFSGRQFSNSRSEMNVSTLELGDSALYLCASSLAMTQRAYNEQFFGPGTRLTVL.

The chain uses TRBV2 and TRBJ2-7; 7 nucleotides agree with TRBD2. CDR1 and CDR2 from the germline V gene are SNHLY and FYNNEI. The length of the CDR3 is 16 residues. V lost 3 bases to trimming and J lost 0 bases; unmatched junction nucleotides: 8. CDR3 sequence: CASSDAPSGSSYEQYF. CDR3 sequence (DNA): TGTGCCAGCAGTGACGCTCCTAGCGGCTCCTCCTACGAGCAGTACTTC.

The rearrangement joins TRBV5-4 to TRBJ2-1; D gene unclear. Trimming took 4 bases from V and 9 from J, leaving 8 bases between them. The CDR3 covers 11 residues. Looked up from germline, CDR1 is SGHNT and CDR2 is YYREEE (reference sequence). The CDR3 DNA sequence: TGTGCCAGCAGCATAGCAATTGAGCAGTTCTTC. Its protein is CASSIAIEQFF.

The V and J genes are TRBV10-1 and TRBJ2-7; D possibly corresponds to TRBD2 (6 bases). This CDR3 is 13 amino acids long. Germline CDR1 and CDR2: WNHNN and SYGVQD (reference sequence). The V end was cut by 4 bases, the J end by 0 bases, with 7 bases between. CDR3 amino acids: CASSGGDSYEQYF. The CDR3 bases are TGCGCCAGCAGTGGGGGGGACTCCTACGAGCAGTACTTC.

The V call is TRBV19, the J call TRBJ2-7; D unresolved. The germline V gene encodes CDR1 LNHDA and CDR2 SQIVND (reference sequence). Trimming removed 3 bases from V and 2 bases from J, with 11 bases in between. The CDR3 is made up of 14 amino acids. The CDR3 DNA sequence: TGTGCCAGTAGTATCCACGGTGAGGCCTACGAGCAGTACTTC. It translates to CASSIHGEAYEQYF.

The genes are TRBV9 and TRBJ2-1, with 11 nucleotides matching TRBD1. V dropped 4 bases and J dropped 9; count of bases not matched to a gene: 9. This CDR3 is built from 15 residues. Germline V gives CDR1 SGDLS, CDR2 YYNGEE. DNA for the CDR3: TGTGCCAGCAGCATCCGGGACAGGGGGGTGCCTGAGCAGTTCTTC. This gives the protein CASSIRDRGVPEQFF.

This sequence joins TRBV7-9 and TRBJ2-2, with 8 positions matching TRBD1. CDR3 length equals 16 residues. Trimming removed 5 bases from V and 5 bases from J; junction bases left unmatched: 10. Germline V CDR1 and CDR2: SEHNR, FQNEAQ (reference sequence). The CDR3 DNA reads as TGTGCCAGCAGCACAGGAGGAACAGGGGGTACCGGGGAGCTGTTTTTT. This encodes CASSTGGTGGTGELFF.

The V gene is TRBV11-2, the J gene TRBJ2-6; TRBD2 agrees at 10 bases. The V segment lost 3 bases and the J segment 0 bases; nucleotides outside the gene matches: 2. The CDR3 is 17 amino acids. The germline V gene encodes CDR1 SGHAT and CDR2 FQNNGV. The CDR3 protein is CASSLLAGDSGANVLTF. CDR3 bases: TGTGCCAGCAGCTTGCTAGCGGGGGACTCTGGGGCCAACGTCCTGACTTTC.

V is TRBV28 and J is TRBJ2-1; 8 bases are a match to TRBD2. CDR1 and CDR2 (germline): MDHEN, SYDVKM. The length of the CDR3 is 14 residues. Trimming cost V 3 bases and J 5 bases; bases outside gene matches: 3. This chain's CDR3 is CASSFSSGNNEQFF. CDR3 sequence (DNA): TGTGCCAGCAGTTTCAGTAGCGGGAACAATGAGCAGTTCTTC.

The rearrangement links TRBV7-9 to TRBJ2-5; no reliable D call. V lost 5 bases and J lost 3, with 10 bases in between. CDR1 SEHNR and CDR2 FQNEAQ come from the germline V gene (reference sequence). The CDR3 spans 13 residues. CDR3 nucleotide sequence: TGTGCCAGCAGCCGCGACGGAAAAGAGACCCAGTACTTC. Its translation: CASSRDGKETQYF.

The chain uses TRBV27 and TRBJ2-3; maybe TRBD2 (5 bases). From germline, CDR1 is MNHEY and CDR2 SMNVEV (reference sequence). V shed 7 bases and J shed 6 bases, with 14 bases lying between them. The CDR3 runs to 13 residues. CDR3 region: CASIPGMGDTQYF. CDR3 in DNA: TGTGCCAGCATACCGGGAATGGGGGATACGCAGTATTTT.

This chain joins TRBV11-2 and TRBJ2-1; 10 bases line up with TRBD2. The CDR3 spans 15 residues. J gave up 5 bases and V 6 bases, and 7 bases lay outside the gene matches. Germline values: CDR1 SGHAT, CDR2 FQNNGV. The CDR3 here is CASSLNGLADNEQFF. CDR3 bases: TGTGCCAGCAGTTTAAACGGACTAGCGGACAATGAGCAGTTCTTC.

The J gene is TRBJ2-7, the V gene TRBV28, with D possibly matching TRBD1 (5 bases). Germline V lookup: CDR1 MDHEN, CDR2 SYDVKM. V was trimmed by 7 bases and J by 5 bases, leaving 18 bases between them. The CDR3 extends over 14 amino acids. The CDR3 region has the DNA TGTGCCAGCAAGAAGGTGGGGCTTTCCCACGAGCAGTACTTC. It is translated as CASKKVGLSHEQYF.

V and J are TRBV2 and TRBJ2-1; 8 nucleotides line up with TRBD1. V lost 7 bases to trimming and J lost 8 bases; unmatched junction nucleotides: 10. Germline loops: CDR1 SNHLY, CDR2 FYNNEI. The CDR3 runs to 14 residues. Here the CDR3 DNA reads TGTGCCAGCAATCTTGACAGGGGAACGGATGAGCAGTTCTTC. Encoded protein: CASNLDRGTDEQFF. Full variable domain (missing parts from reference TRBV2 and TRBJ2-1): EPEVTQTPSHQVTQMGQEVILRCVPISNHLYFYWYRQILGQKVEFLVSFYNNEISEKSEIFDDQFSVERPDGSNFTLKIRSTKLEDSAMYFCASNLDRGTDEQFFGPGTRLTVL.

The rearrangement uses TRBV30 and TRBJ2-7; 11 bases align to TRBD2. The CDR3 extends over 14 amino acids. V was clipped by 8 bases and J by 5 bases; unmatched bases: 11. Germline V gene lookup returns CDR1 GTSNPN and CDR2 SVGIG (reference sequence). CDR3: CAGQLAGVSHEQYF. The CDR3 DNA sequence: TGTGCCGGCCAACTAGCGGGAGTGTCCCACGAGCAGTACTTC.

CDR3 DNA: TGCGCCAGCAGCTTGGCCTCTAGTCTTGGGACCCAGTACTTC. The encoded protein is CASSLASSLGTQYF. This sequence joins TRBV5-1 and TRBJ2-5; D remains ambiguous. CDR3 size: 14 residues. Germline V lookup: CDR1 SGHRS, CDR2 YFSETQ. V was shortened by 0 bases and J by 7 bases, with 13 bases between the two germline ends. Full variable domain (rest looked up from reference TRBV5-1 and TRBJ2-5): KAGVTQTPRYLIKTRGQQVTLSCSPISGHRSVSWYQQTPGQGLQFLFEYFSETQRNKGNFPGRFSGRQFSNSRSEMNVSTLELGDSALYLCASSLASSLGTQYFGPGTRLLVL.

The chain uses TRBV5-1 and TRBJ2-3; D gene uncertain. V gave up 5 bases and J gave up 0 bases, with 4 bases separating them. CDR3 length: 12 amino acids. The germline CDR1 and CDR2 sequences are SGHRS and YFSETQ. The CDR3 DNA follows: TGCGCCAGCAGTTTTAGCACAGATACGCAGTATTTT. This encodes CASSFSTDTQYF.